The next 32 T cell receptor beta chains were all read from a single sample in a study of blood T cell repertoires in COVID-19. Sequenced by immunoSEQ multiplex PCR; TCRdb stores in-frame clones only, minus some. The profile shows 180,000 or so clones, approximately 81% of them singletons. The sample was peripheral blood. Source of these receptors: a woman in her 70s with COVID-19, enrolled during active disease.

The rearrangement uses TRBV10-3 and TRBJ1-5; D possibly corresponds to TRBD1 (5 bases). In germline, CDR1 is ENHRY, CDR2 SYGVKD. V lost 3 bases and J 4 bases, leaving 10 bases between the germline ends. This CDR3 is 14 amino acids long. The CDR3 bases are TGTGCCATCAGTGACCAGGGTGGGAATCAGCCCCAGCATTTT. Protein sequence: CAISDQGGNQPQHF.

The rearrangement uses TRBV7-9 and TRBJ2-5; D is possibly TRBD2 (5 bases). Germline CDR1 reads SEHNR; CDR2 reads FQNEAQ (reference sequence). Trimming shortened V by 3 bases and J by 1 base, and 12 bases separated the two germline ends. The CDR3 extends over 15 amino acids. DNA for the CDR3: TGTGCCAGCAGCTTGACAAGCGGTTTCCAAGAGACCCAGTACTTC. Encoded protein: CASSLTSGFQETQYF.

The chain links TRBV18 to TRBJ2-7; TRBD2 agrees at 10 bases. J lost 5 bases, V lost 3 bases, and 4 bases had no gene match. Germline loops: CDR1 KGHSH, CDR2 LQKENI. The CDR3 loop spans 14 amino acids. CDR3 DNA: TGTGCCAGCTCACCGCGGCTAGCGGGAGACGAGCAGTACTTC. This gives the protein CASSPRLAGDEQYF.

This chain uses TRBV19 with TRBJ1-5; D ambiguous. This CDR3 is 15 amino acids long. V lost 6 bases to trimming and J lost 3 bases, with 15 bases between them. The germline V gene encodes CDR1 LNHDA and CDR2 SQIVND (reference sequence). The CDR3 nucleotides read TGTGCCAGTAGCATCCCGACCGGACTCAATCAGCCCCAGCATTTT. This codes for CASSIPTGLNQPQHF.

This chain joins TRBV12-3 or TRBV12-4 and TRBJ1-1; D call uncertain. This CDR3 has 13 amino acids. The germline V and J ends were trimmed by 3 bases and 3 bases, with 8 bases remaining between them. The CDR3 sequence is CASSFSIDTEAFF. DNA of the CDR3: TGTGCCAGCAGTTTTAGTATCGACACTGAAGCTTTCTTT.

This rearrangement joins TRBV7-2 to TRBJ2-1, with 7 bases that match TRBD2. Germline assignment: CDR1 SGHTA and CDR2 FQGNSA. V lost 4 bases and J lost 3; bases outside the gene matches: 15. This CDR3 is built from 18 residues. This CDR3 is CASSSHRPGGSGYNEQFF. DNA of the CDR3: TGTGCCAGCAGCTCCCACCGGCCCGGCGGGAGTGGCTACAATGAGCAGTTCTTC.

The CDR3 DNA is TGTGCCAGCAGCCCGTATACCGGGGAGCTGTTTTTT. Encoded protein: CASSPYTGELFF. The chain is built from TRBV14 and TRBJ2-2; D call uncertain. CDR3 length equals 12 residues. The V and J ends lost 4 bases and 5 bases respectively, with 5 bases between them. The V gene's germline CDR1 is SGHDN and CDR2 FVKESK. The entire variable domain, with the rest obtained from reference TRBV14 and TRBJ2-2, is as follows: EAGVTQFPSHSVIEKGQTVTLRCDPISGHDNLYWYRRVMGKEIKFLLHFVKESKQDESGMPNNRFLAERTGGTYSTLKVQPAELEDSGVYFCASSPYTGELFFGEGSRLTVL.

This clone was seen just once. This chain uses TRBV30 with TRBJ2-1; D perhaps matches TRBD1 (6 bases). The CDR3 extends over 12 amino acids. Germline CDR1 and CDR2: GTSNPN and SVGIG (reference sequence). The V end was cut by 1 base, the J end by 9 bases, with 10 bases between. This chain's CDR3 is CAWSAQGFEQFF. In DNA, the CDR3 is TGTGCCTGGAGTGCACAGGGCTTTGAGCAGTTCTTC.

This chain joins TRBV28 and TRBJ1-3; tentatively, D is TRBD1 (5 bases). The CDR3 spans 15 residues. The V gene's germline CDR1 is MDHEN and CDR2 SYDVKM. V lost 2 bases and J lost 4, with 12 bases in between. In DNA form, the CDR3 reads TGTGCCAGCAGTTTAGAAGGGGCCGGGGGAAACACCATATATTTT. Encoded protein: CASSLEGAGGNTIYF.

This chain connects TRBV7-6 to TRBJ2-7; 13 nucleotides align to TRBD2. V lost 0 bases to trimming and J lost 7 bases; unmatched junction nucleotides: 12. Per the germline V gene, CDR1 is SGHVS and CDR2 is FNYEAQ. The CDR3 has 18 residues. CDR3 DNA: TGTGCCAGCAGCTTAGCCCCACAACTAGCGGGAGGGCCGGAGGAGCAGTACTTC. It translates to CASSLAPQLAGGPEEQYF.

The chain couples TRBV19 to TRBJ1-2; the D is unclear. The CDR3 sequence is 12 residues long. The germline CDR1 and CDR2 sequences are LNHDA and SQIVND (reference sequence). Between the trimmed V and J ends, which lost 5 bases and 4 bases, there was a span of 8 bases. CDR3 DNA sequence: TGTGCCAGTAGTGGCGGTTTCTATGGCTACACCTTC. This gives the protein CASSGGFYGYTF.

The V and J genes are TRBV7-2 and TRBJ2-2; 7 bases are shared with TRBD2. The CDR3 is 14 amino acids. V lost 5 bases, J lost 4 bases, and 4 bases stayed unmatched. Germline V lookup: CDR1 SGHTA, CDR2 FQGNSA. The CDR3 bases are TGTGCCAGCAGCCTCCGCGGGGGCACCGGGGAGCTGTTTTTT. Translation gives CASSLRGGTGELFF. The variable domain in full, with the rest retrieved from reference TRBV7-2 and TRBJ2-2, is GAGVSQSPSNKVTEKGKDVELRCDPISGHTALYWYRQSLGQGLEFLIYFQGNSAPDKSGLPSDRFSAERTGGSVSTLTIQRTQQEDSAVYLCASSLRGGTGELFFGEGSRLTVL.

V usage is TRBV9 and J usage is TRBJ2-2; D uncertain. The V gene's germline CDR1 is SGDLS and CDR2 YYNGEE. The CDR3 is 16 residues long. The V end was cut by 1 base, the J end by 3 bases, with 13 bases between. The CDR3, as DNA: TGTGCCAGCAGCGTATTCGCACAGTTTTACACCGGGGAGCTGTTTTTT. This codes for CASSVFAQFYTGELFF.

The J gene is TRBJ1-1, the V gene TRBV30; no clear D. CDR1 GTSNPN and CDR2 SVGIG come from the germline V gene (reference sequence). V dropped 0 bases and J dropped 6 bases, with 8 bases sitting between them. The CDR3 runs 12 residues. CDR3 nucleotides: TGTGCCTGGAGTGTCCGGGGTCCTGAAGCTTTCTTT. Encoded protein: CAWSVRGPEAFF.

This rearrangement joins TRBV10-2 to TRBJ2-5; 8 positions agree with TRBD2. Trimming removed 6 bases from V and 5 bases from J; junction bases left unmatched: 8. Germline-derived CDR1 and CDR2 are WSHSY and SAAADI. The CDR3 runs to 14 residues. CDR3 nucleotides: TGCGCCAGCAGGAGCCCCTCTAGCGGGGAGACCCAGTACTTC. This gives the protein CASRSPSSGETQYF.

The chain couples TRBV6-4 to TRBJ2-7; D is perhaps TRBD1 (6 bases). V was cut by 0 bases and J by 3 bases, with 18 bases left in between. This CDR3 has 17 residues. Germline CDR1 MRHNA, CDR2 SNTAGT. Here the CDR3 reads CASSDSSNRDGGYEQYV. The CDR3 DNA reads TGTGCCAGCAGTGACTCGAGCAACAGGGATGGTGGCTACGAGCAGTACGTC.

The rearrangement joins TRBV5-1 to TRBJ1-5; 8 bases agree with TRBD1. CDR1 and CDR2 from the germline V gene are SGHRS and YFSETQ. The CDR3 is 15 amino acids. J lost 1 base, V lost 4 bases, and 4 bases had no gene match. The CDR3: CASSPGTGSNQPQHF. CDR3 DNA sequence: TGCGCCAGCAGCCCCGGGACAGGAAGCAATCAGCCCCAGCATTTT. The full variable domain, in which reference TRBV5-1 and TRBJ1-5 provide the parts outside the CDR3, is KAGVTQTPRYLIKTRGQQVTLSCSPISGHRSVSWYQQTPGQGLQFLFEYFSETQRNKGNFPGRFSGRQFSNSRSEMNVSTLELGDSALYLCASSPGTGSNQPQHFGDGTRLSIL.

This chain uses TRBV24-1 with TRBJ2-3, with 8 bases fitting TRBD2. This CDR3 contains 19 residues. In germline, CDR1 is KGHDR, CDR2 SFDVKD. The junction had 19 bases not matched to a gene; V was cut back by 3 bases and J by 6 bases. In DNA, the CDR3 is TGTGCCACCAGTGATCCCCGTCAAGCGGGGGCCGAACCCACGGATACGCAGTATTTT. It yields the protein CATSDPRQAGAEPTDTQYF.

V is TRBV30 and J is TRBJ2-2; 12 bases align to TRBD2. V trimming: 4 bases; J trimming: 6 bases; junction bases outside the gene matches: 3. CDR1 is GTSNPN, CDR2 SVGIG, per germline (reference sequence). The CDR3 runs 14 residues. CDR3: CAWTRLAGAGELFF. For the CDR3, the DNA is TGTGCCTGGACTCGACTAGCGGGAGCCGGGGAGCTGTTTTTT.

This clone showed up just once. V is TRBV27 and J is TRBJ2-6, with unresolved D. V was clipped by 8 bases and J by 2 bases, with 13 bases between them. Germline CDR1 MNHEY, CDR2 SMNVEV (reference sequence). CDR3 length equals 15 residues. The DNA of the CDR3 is TGTGCCAGCGGCATCCTTGCTGCTGGGGCCAACGTCCTGACTTTC. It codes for CASGILAAGANVLTF.

The CDR3 protein is CASSEVAGGNTGELFF. The CDR3 DNA sequence: TGTGCCAGCAGTGAAGTTGCAGGGGGGAACACCGGGGAGCTGTTTTTT. The chain carries TRBV6-1 and TRBJ2-2; 7 bases line up with TRBD1. The CDR3 has 16 residues. The junction had 3 bases not matched to a gene; V was cut back by 1 base and J by 1 base. Germline V gene data show CDR1 as MNHNS and CDR2 as SASEGT.

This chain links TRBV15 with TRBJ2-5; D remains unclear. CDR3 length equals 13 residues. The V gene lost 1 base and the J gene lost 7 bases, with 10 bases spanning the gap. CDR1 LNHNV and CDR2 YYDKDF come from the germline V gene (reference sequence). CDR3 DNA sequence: TGTGCCACCAGCAGAGCCCGTGCAGGGACCCAGTACTTC. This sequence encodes CATSRARAGTQYF.

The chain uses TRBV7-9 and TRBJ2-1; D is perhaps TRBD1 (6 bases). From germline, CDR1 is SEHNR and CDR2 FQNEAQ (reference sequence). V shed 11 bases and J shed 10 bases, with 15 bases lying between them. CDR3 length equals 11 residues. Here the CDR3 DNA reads TGTGCCGGGACCAGGGGCGGCGAGCAGTTCTTC. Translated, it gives CAGTRGGEQFF.

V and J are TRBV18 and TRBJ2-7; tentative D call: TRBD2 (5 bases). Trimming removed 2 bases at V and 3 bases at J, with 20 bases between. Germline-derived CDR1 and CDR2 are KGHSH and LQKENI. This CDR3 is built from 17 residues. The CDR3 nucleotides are TGTGCCAGCTCACCAGCCGGAGGAGGCGCCGCCTTCTACGAGCAGTACGTC. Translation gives CASSPAGGGAAFYEQYV.

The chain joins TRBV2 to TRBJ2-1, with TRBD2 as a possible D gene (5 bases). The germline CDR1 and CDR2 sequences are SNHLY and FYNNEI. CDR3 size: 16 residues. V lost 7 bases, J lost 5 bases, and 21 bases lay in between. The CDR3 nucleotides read TGTGCCAGCATGAGGCTGGTAGCGAGAACAGACAATGAGCAGTTCTTC. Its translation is CASMRLVARTDNEQFF.

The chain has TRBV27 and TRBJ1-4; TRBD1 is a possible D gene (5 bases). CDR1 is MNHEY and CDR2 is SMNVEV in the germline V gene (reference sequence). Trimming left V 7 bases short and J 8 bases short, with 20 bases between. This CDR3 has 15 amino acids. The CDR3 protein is CASTSAGRDREKLFF. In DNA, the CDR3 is TGTGCCAGCACGTCTGCCGGCAGGGATCGGGAAAAACTGTTTTTT.

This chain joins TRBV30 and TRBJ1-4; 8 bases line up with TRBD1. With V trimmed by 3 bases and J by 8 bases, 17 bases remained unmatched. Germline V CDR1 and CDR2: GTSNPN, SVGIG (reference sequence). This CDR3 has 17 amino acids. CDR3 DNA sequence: TGTGCCTGGAGGAGACAGGGGATTCTCCGACGGAACGAAAAACTGTTTTTT. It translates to CAWRRQGILRRNEKLFF.

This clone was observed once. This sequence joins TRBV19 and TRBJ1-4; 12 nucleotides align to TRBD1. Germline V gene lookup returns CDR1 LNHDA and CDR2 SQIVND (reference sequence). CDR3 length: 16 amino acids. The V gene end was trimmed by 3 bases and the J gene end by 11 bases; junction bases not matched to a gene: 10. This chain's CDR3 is CASSIPGTGGPEKLFF. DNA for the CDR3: TGTGCCAGTAGTATCCCCGGGACAGGGGGCCCTGAGAAACTGTTTTTT. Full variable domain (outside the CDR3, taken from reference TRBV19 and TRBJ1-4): DGGITQSPKYLFRKEGQNVTLSCEQNLNHDAMYWYRQDPGQGLRLIYYSQIVNDFQKGDIAEGYSVSREKKESFPLTVTSAQKNPTAFYLCASSIPGTGGPEKLFFGSGTQLSVL.

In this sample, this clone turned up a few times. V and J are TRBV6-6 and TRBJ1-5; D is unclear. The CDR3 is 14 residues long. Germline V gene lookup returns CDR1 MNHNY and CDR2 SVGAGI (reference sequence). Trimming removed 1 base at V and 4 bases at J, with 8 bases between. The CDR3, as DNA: TGTGCCAGCAGTTACTTAAGCCCTAATCAGCCCCAGCATTTT. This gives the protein CASSYLSPNQPQHF.

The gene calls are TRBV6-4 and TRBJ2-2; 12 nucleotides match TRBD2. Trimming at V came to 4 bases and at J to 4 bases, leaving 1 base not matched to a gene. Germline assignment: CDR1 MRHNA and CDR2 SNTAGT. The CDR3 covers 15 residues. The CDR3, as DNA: TGTGCCAGCAGTGTGGGACTAGCGGGCACCGGGGAGCTGTTTTTT. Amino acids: CASSVGLAGTGELFF.

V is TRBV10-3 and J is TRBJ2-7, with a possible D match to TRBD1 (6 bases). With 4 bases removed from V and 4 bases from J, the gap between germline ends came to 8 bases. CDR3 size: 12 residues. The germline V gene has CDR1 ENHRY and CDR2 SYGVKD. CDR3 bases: TGTGCCATCAGTGGAGGACAGTACGAGCAGTACTTC. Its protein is CAISGGQYEQYF.

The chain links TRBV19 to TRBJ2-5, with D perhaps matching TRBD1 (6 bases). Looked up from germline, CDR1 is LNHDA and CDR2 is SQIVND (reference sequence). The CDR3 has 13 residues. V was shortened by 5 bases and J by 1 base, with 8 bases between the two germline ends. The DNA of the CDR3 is TGTGCCAGTAGTGCAGGGGTCCAAGAGACCCAGTACTTC. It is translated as CASSAGVQETQYF.